The rows below give T cell receptor beta chains drawn from one sample of a study of identical twins. TCRdb analysed the 5' RACE reads with MiXCR anew, one entry per CDR3 protein. The sample shows around 1.7 million distinct CDR3 sequences, under 35% of them seen only once. The sequencing sample was made of cord blood. The receptors here all came from a newborn girl in good health. The CDR3 runs from the conserved cysteine through the conserved F or W. Clone size is stated in some rows and not others, as once, few, many or a class when expanded.

clone_size: NA
j_call: TRBJ1-2
v_call: TRBV20-1
cdr3_aa: CSARDLASFNYGYTF

clone_size: NA
j_call: TRBJ2-1
v_call: TRBV27
cdr3_aa: CASSLSLAGDEQFF

clone_size: NA
j_call: TRBJ1-1
v_call: TRBV11-2
cdr3_aa: CASSRDRGSTAFF

clone_size: NA
j_call: TRBJ2-5
v_call: TRBV7-9
cdr3_aa: CASRLASGSLIAWNEQYF

clone_size: NA
j_call: TRBJ2-5
v_call: TRBV2
cdr3_aa: CASRATRETQYF

clone_size: NA
j_call: NA
v_call: TRBV27
cdr3_aa: CASSSPIQDRRNEQYF

clone_size: few
j_call: TRBJ2-1
v_call: TRBV29-1
cdr3_aa: CSVEEFQGAEQFF

clone_size: NA
j_call: TRBJ1-5
v_call: TRBV6-1
cdr3_aa: CASTLGRGNNQPQHF

clone_size: NA
j_call: TRBJ1-6
v_call: TRBV20-1
cdr3_aa: CSARSGLGSSPLHF

clone_size: NA
j_call: TRBJ2-1
v_call: TRBV20-1
cdr3_aa: CSARGDSPQFF

clone_size: NA
j_call: TRBJ1-4
v_call: TRBV20-1
cdr3_aa: CSARDSSIGGEKLFF

clone_size: NA
j_call: TRBJ1-2
v_call: TRBV6-2/TRBV6-3
cdr3_aa: CASSYTTGIGTRNYGYTF

clone_size: NA
j_call: TRBJ2-1
v_call: TRBV20-1
cdr3_aa: CSARRTGFLNEQFF

clone_size: few
j_call: TRBJ2-5
v_call: TRBV10-3
cdr3_aa: CAARGLVGQQETQYF

clone_size: few
j_call: TRBJ2-7
v_call: TRBV12-3/TRBV12-4
cdr3_aa: CASSLTRGQGSYEQYF

clone_size: few
j_call: TRBJ2-3
v_call: TRBV6-4
cdr3_aa: CASSDSALGSSTDTQYF

clone_size: few
j_call: TRBJ2-1
v_call: TRBV28
cdr3_aa: CASSLGPGRYNEQFF

clone_size: many
j_call: TRBJ2-3
v_call: TRBV20-1
cdr3_aa: CSARSGYTQYF

clone_size: many
j_call: TRBJ1-2
v_call: TRBV5-5
cdr3_aa: CASNGRPYNYGYTF

clone_size: few
j_call: TRBJ2-5
v_call: TRBV7-2
cdr3_aa: CASSFGLAGGLETQYF

clone_size: few
j_call: TRBJ1-4
v_call: TRBV6-6
cdr3_aa: CASSYGDRGEKLFF

clone_size: few
j_call: TRBJ1-2
v_call: TRBV5-1
cdr3_aa: CASSLEAQANYGYTF

clone_size: few
j_call: TRBJ2-6
v_call: TRBV20-1
cdr3_aa: CSAPSGASGANVLTF

clone_size: NA
j_call: TRBJ2-7
v_call: TRBV20-1
cdr3_aa: CSARRAGDASSYEQYF

clone_size: few
j_call: TRBJ1-1
v_call: TRBV6-1
cdr3_aa: CASRSGGGNSNTEAFF

clone_size: NA
j_call: TRBJ2-1
v_call: TRBV5-1
cdr3_aa: CASSLPRLVTHNEQFF

clone_size: many
j_call: TRBJ1-1
v_call: TRBV29-1
cdr3_aa: CSVGQGLDTEAFF

clone_size: NA
j_call: TRBJ2-3
v_call: TRBV5-1
cdr3_aa: CASSGSGTPFTQYF

clone_size: NA
j_call: TRBJ2-2
v_call: TRBV2
cdr3_aa: CASIYGTSGANTGELFF